This passage covers 7 T cell receptor beta chains from one sample sequenced in a study of T-cell reconstitution after alpha-beta-depleted transplantation in children. Molecular barcoding with unique molecular identifiers was used for the TCRbeta library. In TCRdb, the PCR reads were re-called with MiXCR into one record per CDR3 protein. In the table there are fewer than 700,000 distinct CDR3 sequences, approximately 13% of which are singletons. The specimen was PBMCs, mostly from graft donor cells, collected 360 days after TCRalphabeta/CD19-depleted stem cell transplant. These receptors were taken from a male patient under 18 who had a stem cell transplant for acute myeloid leukemia, so the T cells may come from the graft donor.

This clonotype came up a few times. The chain combines TRBV15 with TRBJ2-5; 11 bases are shared with TRBD2. CDR1 LNHNV and CDR2 YYDKDF come from the germline V gene (reference sequence). The junction had 4 bases not matched to a gene; V was cut back by 2 bases and J by 5 bases. The CDR3 is 15 amino acids. The CDR3 here is CATSRRLAGFETQYF. CDR3 nucleotide sequence: TGTGCCACCAGCAGACGACTAGCGGGATTTGAGACCCAGTACTTC.

CDR3 sequence reads: CASSQGGTSQETQYF. Here the CDR3 DNA reads TGCGCCAGCAGCCAAGGAGGGACATCGCAAGAGACCCAGTACTTC. The rearrangement joins TRBV4-3 to TRBJ2-5, with D perhaps TRBD1 (6 bases). This CDR3 has 15 amino acids. In germline, CDR1 is LGHNA, CDR2 YSLEER. Trimming took off 1 base at V and 2 bases at J, with 11 bases between the two ends.

The chain is built from TRBV20-1 and TRBJ2-7; D assignment may be TRBD1 or TRBD2 (5 bases each). Per the germline V gene, CDR1 is DFQATT and CDR2 is SNEGSKA (reference sequence). This CDR3 contains 11 residues. The ends were cut back, 5 bases at V and 6 bases at J, with 11 bases in the middle. The CDR3: CSAGVGGEQYF. The CDR3 DNA sequence: TGCAGTGCTGGTGTTGGGGGCGAGCAGTACTTC.

The gene calls are TRBV12-3 or TRBV12-4 and TRBJ2-7; D is perhaps TRBD2 (6 bases). V lost 5 bases to trimming and J lost 8 bases, with 16 bases between them. This CDR3 is built from 13 residues. The CDR3 region has the DNA TGTGCCAGCAGTATATTGGACTACGCGAAGCAGTACTTC. This encodes CASSILDYAKQYF.

This clonotype was seen only a few times. The chain is built from TRBV28 and TRBJ1-3; D call uncertain. V lost 6 bases and J 0 bases, leaving 12 bases between the germline ends. The CDR3 is 15 residues long. Germline-derived CDR1 and CDR2 are MDHEN and SYDVKM. This CDR3 reads CASRIDGGSGNTIYF. Written as DNA, the CDR3 is TGTGCCAGCAGGATCGACGGAGGCTCTGGAAACACCATATATTTT.

There are many counts of this clonotype. The CDR3 DNA sequence: TGCAGCGTTGAGGGACTAGCGGGAGGGGGAGAGACCCAGTACTTC. As protein: CSVEGLAGGGETQYF. The gene calls are TRBV29-1 and TRBJ2-5, with 16 bases matching TRBD2. CDR1 and CDR2 (germline): SQVTM, ANQGSEA. The V segment lost 3 bases and the J segment 4 bases; nucleotides outside the gene matches: 2. The CDR3 sequence is 15 residues long. Combining the CDR3 with reference TRBV29-1 and TRBJ2-5 gives the whole variable domain SAVISQKPSRDICQRGTSLTIQCQVDSQVTMMFWYRQQPGQSLTLIATANQGSEATYESGFVIDKFPISRPNLTFSTLTVSNMSPEDSSIYLCSVEGLAGGGETQYFGPGTRLLVL.

The chain recombines TRBV28 with TRBJ2-1; 8 nucleotides align to TRBD1. This CDR3 has 14 amino acids. V was clipped by 6 bases and J by 7 bases; unmatched bases: 8. Germline V CDR1 and CDR2: MDHEN, SYDVKM. CDR3 sequence reads: CASSPQGARNEQFF. The CDR3 DNA reads TGTGCCAGCAGCCCTCAGGGGGCGCGGAATGAGCAGTTCTTC. Supplemented by reference TRBV28 and TRBJ2-1, the full variable domain reads DVKVTQSSRYLVKRTGEKVFLECVQDMDHENMFWYRQDPGLGLRLIYFSYDVKMKEKGDIPEGYSVSREKKERFSLILESASTNQTSMYLCASSPQGARNEQFFGPGTRLTVL.